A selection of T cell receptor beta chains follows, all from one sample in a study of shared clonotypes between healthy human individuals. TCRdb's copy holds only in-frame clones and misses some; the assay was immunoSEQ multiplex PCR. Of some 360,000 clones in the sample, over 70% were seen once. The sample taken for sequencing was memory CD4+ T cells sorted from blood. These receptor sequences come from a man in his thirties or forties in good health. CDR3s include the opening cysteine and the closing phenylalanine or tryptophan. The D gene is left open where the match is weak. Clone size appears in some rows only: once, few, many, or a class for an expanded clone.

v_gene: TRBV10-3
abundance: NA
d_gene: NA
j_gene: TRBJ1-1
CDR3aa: CASSDLTLLNTEAFF
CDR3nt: TGTGCCAGCAGCGACCTAACACTGTTGAACACTGAAGCTTTCTTT

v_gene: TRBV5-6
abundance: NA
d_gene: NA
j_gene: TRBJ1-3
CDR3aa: CASSLEVDSLYSGNTIYF
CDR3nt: TGTGCCAGCAGCTTGGAAGTAGACAGCCTTTACTCTGGAAACACCATATATTTT

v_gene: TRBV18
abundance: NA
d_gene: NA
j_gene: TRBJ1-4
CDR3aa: CASSPPEHRNEKLFF
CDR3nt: TGTGCCAGCTCACCACCCGAACACAGAAATGAAAAACTGTTTTTT

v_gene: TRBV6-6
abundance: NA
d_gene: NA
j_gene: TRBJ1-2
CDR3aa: CASSFERGGVLGYTF
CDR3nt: TGTGCCAGCAGTTTCGAGAGGGGAGGAGTGTTGGGCTACACCTTC

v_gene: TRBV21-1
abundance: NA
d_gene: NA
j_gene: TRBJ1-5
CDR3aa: CASSRGANQPQHF
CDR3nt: TGTGCCAGCAGCAGGGGTGCCAATCAGCCCCAGCATTTT

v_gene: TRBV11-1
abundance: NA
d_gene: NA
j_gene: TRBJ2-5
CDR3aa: CASSLRGETQYF
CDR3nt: TGTGCCAGCAGCTTACGAGGAGAGACCCAGTACTTC

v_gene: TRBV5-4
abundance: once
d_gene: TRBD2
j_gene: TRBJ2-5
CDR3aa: CASSSRGGRGETQYF
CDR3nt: TGTGCCAGCAGCTCCCGGGGCGGGAGAGGAGAGACCCAGTACTTC

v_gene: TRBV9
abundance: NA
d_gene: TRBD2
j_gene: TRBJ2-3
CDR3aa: CASSEGTSGSLQQYF
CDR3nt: TGTGCCAGCAGCGAGGGGACTAGCGGGAGCCTTCAGCAGTATTTT

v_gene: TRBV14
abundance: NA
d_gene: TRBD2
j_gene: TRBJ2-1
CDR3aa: CASSQLPGQKTSGKPHSYNEQFF
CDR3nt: TGTGCCAGCAGCCAGCTGCCGGGACAAAAGACTAGCGGGAAACCCCACTCCTACAATGAGCAGTTCTTC

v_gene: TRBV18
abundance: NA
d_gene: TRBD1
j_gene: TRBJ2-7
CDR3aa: CASSPPRDRAEQYF
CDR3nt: TGTGCCAGCTCACCACCCCGGGACAGGGCCGAGCAGTACTTC

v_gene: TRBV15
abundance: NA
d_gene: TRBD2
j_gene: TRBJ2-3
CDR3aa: CATSRPRTSGDPTDTQYF
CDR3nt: TGTGCCACCAGCAGACCCCGGACTAGCGGGGACCCCACAGATACGCAGTATTTT

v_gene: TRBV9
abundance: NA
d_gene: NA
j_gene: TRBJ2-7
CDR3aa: CASSPGFREQYF
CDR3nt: TGTGCCAGCAGCCCAGGGTTCCGCGAGCAGTACTTC

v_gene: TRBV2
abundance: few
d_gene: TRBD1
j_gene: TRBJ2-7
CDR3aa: CASRHPTGGLVEQYF
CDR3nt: TGTGCCAGCCGCCACCCGACAGGGGGGTTGGTCGAGCAGTACTTC

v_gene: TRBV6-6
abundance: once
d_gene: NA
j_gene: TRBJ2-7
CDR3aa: CASTPGHTYEQYF
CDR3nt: TGTGCCAGCACCCCAGGACATACCTACGAGCAGTACTTC